This entry lists 26 T cell receptor beta chains sequenced from one sample in a study of T cell responses to AZD1222 COVID-19 vaccine. Here immunoSEQ multiplex PCR was the method, and the copy in TCRdb shows in-frame clones only, minus some. The sample includes about 120,000 clones, approximately 86% seen only once; the top ten take 2.4%. Source: peripheral blood, taken on day 0 of AZD1222 vaccination. The receptor source for this set is an adult in good health.

The gene calls are TRBV19 and TRBJ1-3; D gene uncertain. CDR1 is LNHDA, CDR2 SQIVND, per germline (reference sequence). There are 14 residues in the CDR3. The V end was cut by 6 bases, the J end by 0 bases, with 9 bases between. The CDR3 nucleotides read TGTGCCAGTAGGGTGGCCAGCTCTGGAAACACCATATATTTT. Amino acid sequence: CASRVASSGNTIYF.

The V call is TRBV28, the J call TRBJ1-2, with D unclear. The CDR3 totals 13 residues. V dropped 6 bases and J dropped 2 bases, with 10 bases sitting between them. Germline values: CDR1 MDHEN, CDR2 SYDVKM. CDR3 nucleotide sequence: TGTGCCAGCAGGGACTCTCTAAACTATGGCTACACCTTC. This translates into CASRDSLNYGYTF.

The chain has TRBV5-1 and TRBJ1-2, with 7 positions matching TRBD1. Trimming at V came to 2 bases and at J to 8 bases, leaving 6 bases not matched to a gene. The CDR3 has 13 amino acids. Looked up from germline, CDR1 is SGHRS and CDR2 is YFSETQ. For the CDR3, the DNA is TGCGCCAGCAGCTTTGAGGGGGCTTGGGGCTACACCTTC. It codes for CASSFEGAWGYTF. The variable domain in full, completed from reference TRBV5-1 and TRBJ1-2, reads KAGVTQTPRYLIKTRGQQVTLSCSPISGHRSVSWYQQTPGQGLQFLFEYFSETQRNKGNFPGRFSGRQFSNSRSEMNVSTLELGDSALYLCASSFEGAWGYTFGSGTRLTVV.

The chain is built from TRBV5-6 and TRBJ1-5; 8 bases map to TRBD1. The trim removed 1 base at V and 4 bases at J, leaving 10 bases unmatched. CDR3 length: 17 amino acids. The germline gives CDR1 SGHDT, CDR2 YYEEEE. CDR3 coding DNA: TGTGCCAGCAGCTTGTCGGCAGGGGGCGCGAAAAATCAGCCCCAGCATTTT. This translates into CASSLSAGGAKNQPQHF.

The rearrangement joins TRBV18 to TRBJ2-1, with a weak D call TRBD1 (6 bases). V dropped 0 bases and J dropped 9 bases, with 9 bases sitting between them. Per the germline V gene, CDR1 is KGHSH and CDR2 is LQKENI. CDR3 length: 13 amino acids. Here the CDR3 reads CASSPPQGSEQFF. Here the CDR3 DNA reads TGTGCCAGCTCACCACCCCAGGGGAGTGAGCAGTTCTTC. Drawing the rest from reference TRBV18 and TRBJ2-1, the complete variable domain is NAGVMQNPRHLVRRRGQEARLRCSPMKGHSHVYWYRQLPEEGLKFMVYLQKENIIDESGMPKERFSAEFPKEGPSILRIQQVVRGDSAAYFCASSPPQGSEQFFGPGTRLTVL.

This chain uses TRBV7-3 with TRBJ2-2; TRBD2 is a possible D gene (7 bases). Germline V gene sequence: CDR1 SGHTA, CDR2 FQGTGA. The CDR3 has 17 residues. V lost 5 bases to trimming and J lost 4 bases, with 20 bases between them. The CDR3 loop is CASSAGGGSGVTGELFF. The CDR3 DNA is TGTGCCAGCAGCGCCGGGGGCGGGAGTGGGGTCACCGGGGAGCTGTTTTTT.

This clone was recorded once. The V gene is TRBV11-2, the J gene TRBJ1-2, with D perhaps TRBD1 (5 bases). Trimming took 5 bases from V and 4 from J, leaving 14 bases between them. Germline V gene lookup returns CDR1 SGHAT and CDR2 FQNNGV. The CDR3 runs 14 residues. In nucleotides, the CDR3 is TGTGCCAGCAGCCGGGGGGGGACGGTCTATGGCTACACCTTC. The encoded protein is CASSRGGTVYGYTF.

The chain joins TRBV11-2 to TRBJ1-5; D is undetermined. The V end lost 5 bases, the J end lost 6 bases, and 11 bases lay between the germline ends. The CDR3 loop spans 13 amino acids. The V gene's germline CDR1 is SGHAT and CDR2 FQNNGV. CDR3 amino acids: CASSLMARQPQHF. CDR3 coding DNA: TGTGCCAGCAGCCTAATGGCGCGTCAGCCCCAGCATTTT.

This rearrangement joins TRBV6-1 to TRBJ2-4; D possibly uses TRBD1 or TRBD2 (5 bases each). The CDR3 totals 18 residues. V dropped 0 bases and J dropped 0 bases, with 15 bases sitting between them. Germline CDR1 reads MNHNS; CDR2 reads SASEGT. In DNA form, the CDR3 reads TGTGCCAGCAGTGAAGCTGGGGACGGGTTTATAGCCAAAAACATTCAGTACTTC. As protein: CASSEAGDGFIAKNIQYF.

J is TRBJ1-5 and V is TRBV3-1 (or the pseudogene TRBV3-2); TRBD1 is a possible D gene (6 bases). The CDR3 contains 17 residues. Germline CDR1 is LGHDT and CDR2 is YNNKEL (reference sequence). Trimming pared 0 bases from V and 4 bases from J, leaving 16 bases between. CDR3: CASSQDIVSGENQPQHF. CDR3 coding DNA: TGTGCCAGCAGCCAAGATATCGTTTCAGGGGAGAATCAGCCCCAGCATTTT.

The chain links TRBV12-5 to TRBJ1-2; 9 positions agree with TRBD1. The CDR3 length is 13 residues. From germline, CDR1 is LGHNT and CDR2 FRNRAP. The CDR3 DNA reads as TGTGAAGGACAGGACAGGGGAAACTATGGCTACACCTTC. This sequence encodes CEGQDRGNYGYTF.

V gene TRBV10-3 combines with J gene TRBJ2-3; 8 bases map to TRBD2. CDR1 and CDR2 from the germline V gene are ENHRY and SYGVKD. This CDR3 contains 17 residues. The J segment lost 1 base and the V segment lost 0 bases, leaving 6 bases of the junction unmatched. The CDR3: CAISESTAGGRTDTQYF. The CDR3 DNA sequence: TGTGCCATCAGTGAGTCGACGGCGGGAGGTCGCACAGATACGCAGTATTTT.

J is TRBJ1-1 and V is TRBV11-3; 11 bases match TRBD1. The CDR3 contains 15 residues. The germline V gene has CDR1 SGHNT and CDR2 YENEEA. V shed 5 bases, J shed 4 bases, and the junction held 6 bases outside the gene matches. CDR3 residues: CASSPGQGAGTEAFF. The CDR3 nucleotides are TGTGCCAGCAGCCCCGGACAGGGGGCAGGCACTGAAGCTTTCTTT. The full variable domain, in which reference TRBV11-3 and TRBJ1-1 provide the parts outside the CDR3, is EAGVVQSPRYKIIEKKQPVAFWCNPISGHNTLYWYLQNLGQGPELLIRYENEEAVDDSQLPKDRFSAERLKGVDSTLKIQPAELGDSAVYLCASSPGQGAGTEAFFGQGTRLTVV.

This clone was recorded once. CDR3: CASSFRTEGEKLFF. CDR3 bases: TGTGCCAGCAGTTTTCGCACAGAGGGTGAAAAACTGTTTTTT. The chain joins TRBV28 to TRBJ1-4; D remains ambiguous. V was cut by 3 bases and J by 7 bases, with 12 bases left in between. The germline gives CDR1 MDHEN, CDR2 SYDVKM. The CDR3 is made up of 14 amino acids.

The chain combines TRBV11-3 with TRBJ2-7; TRBD2 is a possible D gene (6 bases). The length of the CDR3 is 14 residues. The germline CDR1 and CDR2 sequences are SGHNT and YENEEA. Trimming shortened V by 5 bases and J by 3 bases, and 14 bases separated the two germline ends. As DNA, the CDR3 is TGTGCCAGCAGCCGGAGGGGCAGGGACTACGAGCAGTACTTC. As protein: CASSRRGRDYEQYF. Full variable domain (missing parts from reference TRBV11-3 and TRBJ2-7): EAGVVQSPRYKIIEKKQPVAFWCNPISGHNTLYWYLQNLGQGPELLIRYENEEAVDDSQLPKDRFSAERLKGVDSTLKIQPAELGDSAVYLCASSRRGRDYEQYFGPGTRLTVT.

The V gene is TRBV6-2 or TRBV6-3, the J gene TRBJ2-7; 15 nucleotides align to TRBD2. The CDR3 has 16 amino acids. CDR1 is MNHEY, CDR2 SVGEGT, per germline. Trimming cost V 5 bases and J 6 bases; bases outside gene matches: 8. DNA for the CDR3: TGTGCCAGCAGTCCCGGACTAGCGGGAGGGCCATTCGAGCAGTACTTC. Translated, it gives CASSPGLAGGPFEQYF.

The chain joins TRBV28 to TRBJ1-6; no firm D call. Trimming removed 6 bases at V and 8 bases at J, with 8 bases between. Germline loops: CDR1 MDHEN, CDR2 SYDVKM. The CDR3 is made up of 12 amino acids. The CDR3 region has the DNA TGTGCCAGCAGACTAGCCGATTCACCCCTCCACTTT. This translates into CASRLADSPLHF.

The CDR3 spells CASSLMGLADNTDTQYF. The CDR3 DNA is TGTGCCAGCAGTTTGATGGGACTAGCGGACAACACAGATACGCAGTATTTT. The V gene is TRBV28, the J gene TRBJ2-3; 11 bases line up with TRBD2. The CDR3 runs 17 residues. The V and J ends lost 3 bases and 2 bases, in that order; junction bases with no gene match: 7. CDR1 and CDR2 from the germline V gene are MDHEN and SYDVKM.

V is TRBV29-1 and J is TRBJ1-3; TRBD1 is a possible D gene (5 bases). This CDR3 region has 13 residues. The V gene lost 4 bases and the J gene lost 0 bases, with 7 bases spanning the gap. CDR1 and CDR2 from the germline V gene are SQVTM and ANQGSEA. The CDR3 DNA is TGCAGCGTTGGTACAGGCTCTGGAAACACCATATATTTT. Translating gives CSVGTGSGNTIYF.

V and J are TRBV27 and TRBJ1-1; possibly TRBD1 for D (6 bases). CDR3 size: 16 residues. Trimming cost V 2 bases and J 6 bases, with 19 bases left between them. Germline loops: CDR1 MNHEY, CDR2 SMNVEV (reference sequence). CDR3 loop: CASSLKPAGGAPEAFF. CDR3 DNA: TGTGCCAGCAGTTTAAAGCCCGCCGGGGGGGCCCCTGAAGCTTTCTTT.

This rearrangement joins TRBV5-6 to TRBJ1-1; 8 positions agree with TRBD1. V lost 0 bases, J lost 1 base, and 2 bases stayed unmatched. Germline V gene sequence: CDR1 SGHDT, CDR2 YYEEEE. The CDR3 is made up of 15 amino acids. The CDR3: CASSLVGQGNTEAFF. DNA of the CDR3: TGTGCCAGCAGCTTGGTCGGACAGGGGAACACTGAAGCTTTCTTT.

This clone was found once. The J gene is TRBJ1-4, the V gene TRBV5-6, with TRBD1 matching over 8 bases. The length of the CDR3 is 14 residues. CDR1 and CDR2 from the germline V gene are SGHDT and YYEEEE. J gave up 10 bases and V 1 base, and 6 bases lay outside the gene matches. The DNA for the CDR3 is TGTGCCAGCAGCTTGTCCCAGGGGGCTGGAAAACTGTTTTTT. Its translation is CASSLSQGAGKLFF.

The count of this clone is one. The J gene is TRBJ2-1, the V gene TRBV7-2; maybe TRBD2 (6 bases). The CDR3 is 14 amino acids. Trimming took 7 bases from V and 2 from J, leaving 12 bases between them. The germline CDR1 and CDR2 sequences are SGHTA and FQGNSA. This CDR3 reads CASNLGRTYNEQFF. CDR3 nucleotide sequence: TGTGCCAGCAACCTGGGGAGGACCTACAATGAGCAGTTCTTC.

This sequence joins TRBV18 and TRBJ1-1; TRBD1 aligns across 8 bases. Germline loops: CDR1 KGHSH, CDR2 LQKENI. This CDR3 spans 15 amino acids. J gave up 3 bases and V 6 bases, and 9 bases lay outside the gene matches. CDR3 protein: CASSAGGAWDTEAFF. As DNA, the CDR3 is TGTGCCAGCTCCGCAGGGGGCGCGTGGGACACTGAAGCTTTCTTT.

The rearrangement links TRBV18 to TRBJ1-4, with D tentatively TRBD1 (5 bases). The CDR3 consists of 15 residues. Trimming removed 5 bases from V and 0 bases from J, with 10 bases in between. Germline V CDR1 and CDR2: KGHSH, LQKENI. This chain's CDR3 is CASSNGATTNEKLFF. CDR3 coding DNA: TGTGCCAGCTCAAATGGGGCCACAACTAATGAAAAACTGTTTTTT.

V gene TRBV2 combines with J gene TRBJ2-2, with 11 bases that match TRBD2. The CDR3 totals 17 residues. Germline values: CDR1 SNHLY, CDR2 FYNNEI. J was trimmed by 0 bases and V by 6 bases; bases with no gene match: 6. CDR3 sequence (DNA): TGTGCCAGCAGGCTACTAGCGGGAGCCACGAACACCGGGGAGCTGTTTTTT. As protein: CASRLLAGATNTGELFF.